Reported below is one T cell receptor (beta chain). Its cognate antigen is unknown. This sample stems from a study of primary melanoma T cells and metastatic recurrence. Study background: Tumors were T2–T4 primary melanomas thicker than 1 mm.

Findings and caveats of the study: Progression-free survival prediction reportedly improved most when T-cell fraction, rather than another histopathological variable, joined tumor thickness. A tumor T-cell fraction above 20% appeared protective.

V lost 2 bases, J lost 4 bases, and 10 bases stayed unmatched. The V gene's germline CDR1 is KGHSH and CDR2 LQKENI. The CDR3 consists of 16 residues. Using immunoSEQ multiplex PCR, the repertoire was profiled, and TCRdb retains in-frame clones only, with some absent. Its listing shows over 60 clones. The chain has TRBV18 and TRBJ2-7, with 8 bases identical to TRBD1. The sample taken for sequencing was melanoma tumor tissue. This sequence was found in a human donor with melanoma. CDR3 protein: CASSPDRGFGSYEQYF. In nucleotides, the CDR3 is TGTGCCAGCTCACCAGACAGGGGATTTGGGTCATACGAGCAGTACTTC. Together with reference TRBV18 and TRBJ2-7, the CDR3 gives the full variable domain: NAGVMQNPRHLVRRRGQEARLRCSPMKGHSHVYWYRQLPEEGLKFMVYLQKENIIDESGMPKERFSAEFPKEGPSILRIQQVVRGDSAAYFCASSPDRGFGSYEQYFGPGTRLTVT.